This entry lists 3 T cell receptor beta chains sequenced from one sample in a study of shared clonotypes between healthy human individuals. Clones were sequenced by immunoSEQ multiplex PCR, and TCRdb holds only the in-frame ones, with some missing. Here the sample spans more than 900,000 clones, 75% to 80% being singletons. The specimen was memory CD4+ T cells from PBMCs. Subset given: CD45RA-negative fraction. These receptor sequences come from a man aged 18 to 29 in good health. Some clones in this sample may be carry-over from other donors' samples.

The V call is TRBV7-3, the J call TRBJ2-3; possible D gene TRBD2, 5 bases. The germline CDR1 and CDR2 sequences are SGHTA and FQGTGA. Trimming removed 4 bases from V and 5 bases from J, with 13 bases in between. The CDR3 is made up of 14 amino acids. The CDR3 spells CASSSTKAGDTQYF. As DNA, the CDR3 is TGTGCCAGCAGCTCCACTAAGGCGGGAGATACGCAGTATTTT.

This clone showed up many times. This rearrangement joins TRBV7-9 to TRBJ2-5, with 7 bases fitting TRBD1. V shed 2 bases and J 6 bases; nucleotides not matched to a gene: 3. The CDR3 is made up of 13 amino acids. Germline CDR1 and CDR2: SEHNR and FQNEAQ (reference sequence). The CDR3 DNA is TGTGCCAGCAGCTTATCACAGGGGAAGACCCAGTACTTC. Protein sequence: CASSLSQGKTQYF.

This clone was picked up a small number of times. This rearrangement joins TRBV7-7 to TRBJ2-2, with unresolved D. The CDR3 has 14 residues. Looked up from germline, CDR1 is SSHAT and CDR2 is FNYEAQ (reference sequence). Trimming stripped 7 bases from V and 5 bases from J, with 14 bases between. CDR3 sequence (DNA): TGTGCCAGCACCTCCCTTCTGGGGACCGGGGAGCTGTTTTTT. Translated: CASTSLLGTGELFF.